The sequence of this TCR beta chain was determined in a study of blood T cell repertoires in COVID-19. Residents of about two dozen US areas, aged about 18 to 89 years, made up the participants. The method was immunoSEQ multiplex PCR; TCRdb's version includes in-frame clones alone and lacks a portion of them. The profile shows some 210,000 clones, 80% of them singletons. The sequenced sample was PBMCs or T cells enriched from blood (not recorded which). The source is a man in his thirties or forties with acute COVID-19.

The CDR3 reads CAWSASSYEQYF. In DNA form, the CDR3 reads TGTGCCTGGAGTGCGAGCTCCTACGAGCAGTACTTC. The genes are TRBV30 and TRBJ2-7; D is uncertain. V lost 1 base and J 0 bases, leaving 4 bases between the germline ends. The CDR3 length is 12 residues. Germline CDR1 reads GTSNPN; CDR2 reads SVGIG (reference sequence).